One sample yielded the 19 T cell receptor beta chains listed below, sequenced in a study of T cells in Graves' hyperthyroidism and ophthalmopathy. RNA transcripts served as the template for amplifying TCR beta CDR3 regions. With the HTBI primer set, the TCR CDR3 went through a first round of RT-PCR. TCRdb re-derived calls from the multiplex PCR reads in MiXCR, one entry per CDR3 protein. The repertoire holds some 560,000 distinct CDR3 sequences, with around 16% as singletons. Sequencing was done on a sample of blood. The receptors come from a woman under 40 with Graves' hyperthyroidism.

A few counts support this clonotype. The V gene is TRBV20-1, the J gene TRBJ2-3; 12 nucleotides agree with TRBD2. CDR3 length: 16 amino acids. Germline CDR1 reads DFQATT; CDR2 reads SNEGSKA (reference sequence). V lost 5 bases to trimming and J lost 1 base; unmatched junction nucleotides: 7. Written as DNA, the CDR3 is TGCAGTGCTCCGAAGACTAGCGGGGGCCGCACAGATACGCAGTATTTT. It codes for CSAPKTSGGRTDTQYF.

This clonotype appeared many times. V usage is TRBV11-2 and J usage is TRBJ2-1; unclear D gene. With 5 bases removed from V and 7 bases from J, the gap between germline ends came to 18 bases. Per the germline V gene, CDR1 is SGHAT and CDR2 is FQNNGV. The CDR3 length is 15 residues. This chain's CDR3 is CASSPPSWEGNEQFF. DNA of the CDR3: TGTGCCAGCAGCCCCCCGAGTTGGGAAGGGAATGAGCAGTTCTTC.

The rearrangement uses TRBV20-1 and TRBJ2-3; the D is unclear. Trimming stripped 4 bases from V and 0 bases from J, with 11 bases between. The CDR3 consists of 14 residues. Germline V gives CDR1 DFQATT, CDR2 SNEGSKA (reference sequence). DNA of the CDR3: TGCAGTGCTATACTAATCACTAGCACAGATACGCAGTATTTT. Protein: CSAILITSTDTQYF.

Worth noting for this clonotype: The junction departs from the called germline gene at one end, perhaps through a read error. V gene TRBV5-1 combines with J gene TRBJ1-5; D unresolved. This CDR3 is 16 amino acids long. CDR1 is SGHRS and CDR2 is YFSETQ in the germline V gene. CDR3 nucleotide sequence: TGTGCCAGCAGCCAAGATTATCCGGGGAACAATCAGCCCCAGCATTTT. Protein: CASSQDYPGNNQPQHF. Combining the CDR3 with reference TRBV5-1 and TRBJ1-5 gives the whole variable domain KAGVTQTPRYLIKTRGQQVTLSCSPISGHRSVSWYQQTPGQGLQFLFEYFSETQRNKGNFPGRFSGRQFSNSRSEMNVSTLELGDSALYLCASSQDYPGNNQPQHFGDGTRLSIL.

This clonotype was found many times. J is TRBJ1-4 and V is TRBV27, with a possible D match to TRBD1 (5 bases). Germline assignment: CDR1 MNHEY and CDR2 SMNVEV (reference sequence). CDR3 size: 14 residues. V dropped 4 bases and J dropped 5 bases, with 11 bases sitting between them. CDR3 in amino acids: CASSSPGPNEKLFF. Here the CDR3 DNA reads TGTGCCAGCAGTTCTCCAGGGCCCAATGAAAAACTGTTTTTT.

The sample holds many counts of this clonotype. CDR3 DNA sequence: TGCAGTGCTAGTTTGGGAAATCAGCCCCAGCATTTT. It codes for CSASLGNQPQHF. The rearrangement joins TRBV20-1 to TRBJ1-5; D unclear. Germline CDR1 reads DFQATT; CDR2 reads SNEGSKA (reference sequence). The CDR3 extends over 12 amino acids. Trimming removed 3 bases at V and 4 bases at J, with 7 bases between.

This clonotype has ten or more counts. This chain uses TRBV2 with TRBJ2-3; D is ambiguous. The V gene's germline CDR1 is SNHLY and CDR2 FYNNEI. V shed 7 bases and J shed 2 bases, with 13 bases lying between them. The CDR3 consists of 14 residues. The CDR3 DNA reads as TGTGCCAGCACCGATCAAACTCCCACAGATACGCAGTATTTT. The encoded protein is CASTDQTPTDTQYF. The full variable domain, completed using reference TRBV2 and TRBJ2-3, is EPEVTQTPSHQVTQMGQEVILRCVPISNHLYFYWYRQILGQKVEFLVSFYNNEISEKSEIFDDQFSVERPDGSNFTLKIRSTKLEDSAMYFCASTDQTPTDTQYFGPGTRLTVL.

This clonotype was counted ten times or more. The CDR3 region is CASTDLTGSSYNEQFF. CDR3 nucleotide sequence: TGCGCCAGCACCGATCTCACAGGAAGCTCCTACAATGAGCAGTTCTTC. The chain employs TRBV10-2 and TRBJ2-1; TRBD1 might be the D (5 bases). The V gene lost 7 bases and the J gene lost 0 bases, with 16 bases spanning the gap. This CDR3 is 16 amino acids long. The V gene's germline CDR1 is WSHSY and CDR2 SAAADI.

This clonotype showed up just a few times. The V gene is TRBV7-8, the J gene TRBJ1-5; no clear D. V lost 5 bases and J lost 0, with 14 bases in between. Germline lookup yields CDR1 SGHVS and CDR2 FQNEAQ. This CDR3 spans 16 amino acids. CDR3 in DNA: TGTGCCAGCAGCGCCCTTGGAGGGTTTAGCAATCAGCCCCAGCATTTT. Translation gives CASSALGGFSNQPQHF.

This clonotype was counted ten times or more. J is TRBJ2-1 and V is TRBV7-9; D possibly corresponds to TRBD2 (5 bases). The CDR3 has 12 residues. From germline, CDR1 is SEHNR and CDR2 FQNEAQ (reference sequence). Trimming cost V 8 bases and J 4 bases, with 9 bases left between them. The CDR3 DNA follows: TGTGCCAGCGATGGCGGGTACAATGAGCAGTTCTTC. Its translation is CASDGGYNEQFF.

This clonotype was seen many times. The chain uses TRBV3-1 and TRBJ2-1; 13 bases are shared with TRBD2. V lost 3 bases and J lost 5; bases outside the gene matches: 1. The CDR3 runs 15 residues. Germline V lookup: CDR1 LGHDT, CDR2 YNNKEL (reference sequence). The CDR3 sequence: CASSHGLAGDNEQFF. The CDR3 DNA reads TGTGCCAGCAGCCATGGACTAGCGGGAGACAATGAGCAGTTCTTC.

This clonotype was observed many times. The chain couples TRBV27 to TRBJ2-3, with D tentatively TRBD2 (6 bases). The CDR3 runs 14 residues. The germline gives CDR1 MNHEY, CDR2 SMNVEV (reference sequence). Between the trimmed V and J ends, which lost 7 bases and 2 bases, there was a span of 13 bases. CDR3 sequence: CASTRRAFTDTQYF. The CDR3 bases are TGTGCCAGCACACGGAGGGCCTTCACAGATACGCAGTATTTT.

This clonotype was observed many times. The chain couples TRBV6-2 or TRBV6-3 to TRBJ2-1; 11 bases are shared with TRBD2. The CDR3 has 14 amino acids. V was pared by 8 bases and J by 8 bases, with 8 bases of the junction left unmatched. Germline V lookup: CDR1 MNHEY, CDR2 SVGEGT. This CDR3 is CASALTSGIDEQFF. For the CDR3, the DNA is TGTGCCAGCGCCCTGACTAGCGGGATCGATGAGCAGTTCTTC.

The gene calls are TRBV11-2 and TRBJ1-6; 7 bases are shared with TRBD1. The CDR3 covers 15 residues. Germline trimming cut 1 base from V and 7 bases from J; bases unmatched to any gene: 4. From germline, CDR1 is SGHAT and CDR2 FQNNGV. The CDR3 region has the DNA TGTGCCAGCAGCTTAGCAGGGGGGTCGAATTCACCCCTCCACTTT. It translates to CASSLAGGSNSPLHF.

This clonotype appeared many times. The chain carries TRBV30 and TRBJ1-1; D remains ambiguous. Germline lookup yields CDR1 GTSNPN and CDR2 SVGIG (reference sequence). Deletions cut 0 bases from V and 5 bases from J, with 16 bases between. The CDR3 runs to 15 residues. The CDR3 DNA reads TGTGCCTGGAGTGTACAAACCGGAGCTAGGACTGAAGCTTTCTTT. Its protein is CAWSVQTGARTEAFF.

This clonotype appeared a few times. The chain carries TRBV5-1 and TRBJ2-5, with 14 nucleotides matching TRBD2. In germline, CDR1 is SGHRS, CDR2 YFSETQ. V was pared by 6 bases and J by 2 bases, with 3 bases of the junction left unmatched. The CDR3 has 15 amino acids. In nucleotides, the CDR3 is TGCGCCAGCAAGACTAGCGGGAGGGGGCAAGAGACCCAGTACTTC. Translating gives CASKTSGRGQETQYF. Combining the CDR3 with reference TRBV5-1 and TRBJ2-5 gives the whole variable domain KAGVTQTPRYLIKTRGQQVTLSCSPISGHRSVSWYQQTPGQGLQFLFEYFSETQRNKGNFPGRFSGRQFSNSRSEMNVSTLELGDSALYLCASKTSGRGQETQYFGPGTRLLVL.

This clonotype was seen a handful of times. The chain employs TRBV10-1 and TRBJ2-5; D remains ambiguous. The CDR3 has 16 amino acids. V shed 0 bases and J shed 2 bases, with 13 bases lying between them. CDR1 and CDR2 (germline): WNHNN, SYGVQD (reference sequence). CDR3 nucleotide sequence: TGCGCCAGCAGTGAGTCGCTAAGGTTAGAACAAGAGACCCAGTACTTC. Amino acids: CASSESLRLEQETQYF.

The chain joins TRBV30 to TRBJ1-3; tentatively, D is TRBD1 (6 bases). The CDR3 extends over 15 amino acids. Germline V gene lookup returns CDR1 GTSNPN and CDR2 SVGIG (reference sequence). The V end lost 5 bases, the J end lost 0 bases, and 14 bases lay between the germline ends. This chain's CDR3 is CAWGDTGISGNTIYF. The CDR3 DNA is TGTGCCTGGGGCGACACAGGGATCTCTGGAAACACCATATATTTT.

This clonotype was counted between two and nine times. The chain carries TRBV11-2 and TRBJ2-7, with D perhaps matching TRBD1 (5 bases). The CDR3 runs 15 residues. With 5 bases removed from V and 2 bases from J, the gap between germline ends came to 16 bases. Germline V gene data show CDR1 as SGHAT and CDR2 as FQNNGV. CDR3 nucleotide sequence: TGTGCCAGCAGCGGTGGGGCAGGCTCAACCTACGAGCAGTACTTC. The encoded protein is CASSGGAGSTYEQYF.